This paragraph reports one T cell receptor beta chain. These data are taken from a study of shared clonotypes between healthy human individuals. Trimming removed 4 bases at V and 0 bases at J, with 7 bases between. Germline lookup yields CDR1 SGHNT and CDR2 YYREEE (reference sequence). The CDR3 totals 13 residues. At a deep level, the assay was run. Original analysis: Filtering differed because ImmunoSEQ produced junction-only sequences that carried no quality scores. Measured with immunoSEQ multiplex PCR; TCRdb has only the in-frame clones, and not every one. V and J calls and clone size come straight from that table; D and trimming were deduced from the DNA. The table includes about 1 million clones, about 74% detected once.

This TCR derives from a man aged 18 to 30 in good health. Specimen: memory CD4+ T cells sorted from blood. Subset of the sample: CD45RA-negative fraction. The chain carries TRBV5-4 and TRBJ1-2; no definite D call. CDR3 sequence: CASSPSANYGYTF. CDR3 nucleotides: TGTGCCAGCAGCCCCTCCGCTAACTATGGCTACACCTTC.